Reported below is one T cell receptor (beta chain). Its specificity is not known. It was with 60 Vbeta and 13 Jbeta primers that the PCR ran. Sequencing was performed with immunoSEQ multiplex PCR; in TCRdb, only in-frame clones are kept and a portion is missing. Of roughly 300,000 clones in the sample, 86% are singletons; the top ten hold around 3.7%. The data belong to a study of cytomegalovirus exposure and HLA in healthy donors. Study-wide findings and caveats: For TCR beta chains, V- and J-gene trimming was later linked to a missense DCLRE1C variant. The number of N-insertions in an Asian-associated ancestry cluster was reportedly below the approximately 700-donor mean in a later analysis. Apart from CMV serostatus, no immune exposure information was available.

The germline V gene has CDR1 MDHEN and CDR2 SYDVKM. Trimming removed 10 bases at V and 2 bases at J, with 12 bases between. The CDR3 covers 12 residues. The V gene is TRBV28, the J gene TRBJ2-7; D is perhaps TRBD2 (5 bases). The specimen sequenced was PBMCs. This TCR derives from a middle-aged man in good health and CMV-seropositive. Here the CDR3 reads CATRGLTYEQYF. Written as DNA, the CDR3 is TGTGCCACACGAGGGCTTACCTACGAGCAGTACTTC.